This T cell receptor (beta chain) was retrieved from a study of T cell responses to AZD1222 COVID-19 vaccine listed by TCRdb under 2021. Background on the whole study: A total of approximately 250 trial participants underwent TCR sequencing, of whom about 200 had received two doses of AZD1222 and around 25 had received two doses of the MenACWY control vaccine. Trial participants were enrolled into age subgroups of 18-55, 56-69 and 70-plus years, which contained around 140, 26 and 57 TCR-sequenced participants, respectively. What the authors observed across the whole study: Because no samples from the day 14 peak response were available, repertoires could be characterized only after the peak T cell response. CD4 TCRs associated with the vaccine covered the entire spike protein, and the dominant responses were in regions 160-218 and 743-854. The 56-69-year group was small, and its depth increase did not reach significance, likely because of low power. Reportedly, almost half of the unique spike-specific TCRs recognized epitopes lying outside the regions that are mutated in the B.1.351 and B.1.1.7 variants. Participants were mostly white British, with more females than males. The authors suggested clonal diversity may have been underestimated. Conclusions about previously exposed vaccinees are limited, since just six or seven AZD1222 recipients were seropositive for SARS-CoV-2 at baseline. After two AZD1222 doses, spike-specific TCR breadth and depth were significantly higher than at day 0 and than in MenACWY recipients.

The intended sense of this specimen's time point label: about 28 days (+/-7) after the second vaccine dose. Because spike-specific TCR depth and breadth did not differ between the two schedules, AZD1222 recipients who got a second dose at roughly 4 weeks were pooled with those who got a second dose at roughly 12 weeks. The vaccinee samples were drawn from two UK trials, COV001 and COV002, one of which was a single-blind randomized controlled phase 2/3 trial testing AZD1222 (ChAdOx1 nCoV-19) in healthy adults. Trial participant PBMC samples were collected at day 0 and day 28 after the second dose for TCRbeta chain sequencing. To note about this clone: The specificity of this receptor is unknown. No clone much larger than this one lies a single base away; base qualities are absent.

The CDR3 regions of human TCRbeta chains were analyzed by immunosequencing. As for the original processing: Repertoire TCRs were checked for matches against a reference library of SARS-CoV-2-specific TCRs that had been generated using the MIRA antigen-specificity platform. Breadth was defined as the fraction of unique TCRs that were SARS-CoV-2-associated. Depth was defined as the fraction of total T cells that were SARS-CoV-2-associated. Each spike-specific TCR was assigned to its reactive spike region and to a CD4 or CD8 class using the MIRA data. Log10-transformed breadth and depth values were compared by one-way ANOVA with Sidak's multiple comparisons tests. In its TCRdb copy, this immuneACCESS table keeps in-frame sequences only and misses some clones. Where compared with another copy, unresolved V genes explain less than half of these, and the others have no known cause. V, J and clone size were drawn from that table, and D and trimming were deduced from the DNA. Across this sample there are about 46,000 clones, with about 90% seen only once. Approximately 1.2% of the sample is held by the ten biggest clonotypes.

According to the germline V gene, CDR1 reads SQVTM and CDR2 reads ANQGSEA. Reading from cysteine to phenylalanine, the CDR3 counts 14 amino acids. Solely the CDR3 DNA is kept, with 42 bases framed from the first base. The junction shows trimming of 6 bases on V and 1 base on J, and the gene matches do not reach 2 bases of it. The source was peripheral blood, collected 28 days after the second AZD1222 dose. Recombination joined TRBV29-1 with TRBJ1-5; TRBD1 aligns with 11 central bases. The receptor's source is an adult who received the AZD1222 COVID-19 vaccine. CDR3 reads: CSVRDRGSNQPQHF. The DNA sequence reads TGCAGCGTACGGGACAGGGGGAGCAATCAGCCCCAGCATTTT.